These T cell receptor beta chains were read from a single sample in a study of T-cell reconstitution after alpha-beta-depleted transplantation in children. Via MiXCR, TCRdb re-called the PCR reads, giving one row per CDR3 protein. The sample lists roughly 150,000 distinct CDR3 sequences, 11% seen once, with less than 15% in the top ten. The specimen comprised PBMCs, sampled before TCRalphabeta/CD19-depleted stem cell transplant. The receptors were gathered from a boy aged 2-15 years with acute myeloid leukemia, due to receive a stem cell transplant. CDR3s include the opening cysteine and the closing phenylalanine or tryptophan. A D gene is named only where the DNA matches it firmly. Some rows mark clone size as missing; the rest say once, few, many or name a class of expanded clone.

CDR3 DNA | CDR3 protein | V gene | clone size | J gene | D gene
TGTGCCAGCAGTTATCTTCTAGCGCCTTTATACAATGAGCAGTTCTTC | CASSYLLAPLYNEQFF | TRBV28 | . | TRBJ2-1 | .
TGCGCCAGCCGGACAGGGCCTGGAAACACCATATATTTT | CASRTGPGNTIYF | TRBV10-1 | many | TRBJ1-3 | TRBD1
TGTGCCAGCATGAGCGCTAGCACAGATACGCAGTATTTT | CASMSASTDTQYF | TRBV6-1 | once | TRBJ2-3 | .
TGTGCCAGCAGCCCCGGGACAGGGTCTTACGATAACTCTGGAAACACCATATATTTT | CASSPGTGSYDNSGNTIYF | TRBV11-2 | many | TRBJ1-3 | TRBD1
TGTGCCACCAGTGATCGAGCGAACCAAGAGACCCAGTACTTC | CATSDRANQETQYF | TRBV24-1 | many | TRBJ2-5 | .
TGTGCCAGCAGCTTCCAGGGCCAAGAGACCCAGTACTTC | CASSFQGQETQYF | TRBV9 | many | TRBJ2-5 | .
TGCGCCAGCAGCCAGATCTCGAATGGACAGCCCTACTTC | CASSQISNGQPYF | TRBV5-1 | many | TRBJ2-5 | .
TGTGCCAGCAGTTTCCCTTCTATCGCAGATACGCAGTATTTT | CASSFPSIADTQYF | TRBV12-3/TRBV12-4 | many | TRBJ2-3 | .
TGTGCCAGCAGTTACTCGCAAAGGGGTGACACTGAAGCTTTCTTT | CASSYSQRGDTEAFF | TRBV6-5 | many | TRBJ1-1 | .
TGCAGTGCTAGAAGGAGCGGGAGAGGGGGACTGGGGTTCTACGAGCAGTACTTC | CSARRSGRGGLGFYEQYF | TRBV20-1 | many | TRBJ2-7 | TRBD2
TGTGCCAGCAGTGAAATTCAGGGTTACACCGGGGAGCTGTTTTTT | CASSEIQGYTGELFF | TRBV25-1 | many | TRBJ2-2 | .
TGTGCCAGCAGCCAAGAGGGCCCCTGGGACTACGAGCAGTACTTC | CASSQEGPWDYEQYF | TRBV3-1 | . | TRBJ2-7 | .
TGCGCCAGCAGCGGAGCTAGCGGGAGTAGTTGGGAGCAGTACTTC | CASSGASGSSWEQYF | TRBV5-1 | many | TRBJ2-7 | TRBD2
TGCAGTGCTAGGGGGGCCCCGAGCACAGATACGCAGTATTTT | CSARGAPSTDTQYF | TRBV20-1 | many | TRBJ2-3 | .
TGTGCCAGCAGCGGAGGAGGGCTAGCGGGAGGATCCTACGAGCAGTACTTC | CASSGGGLAGGSYEQYF | TRBV11-2 | many | TRBJ2-7 | TRBD2
TGTGCCAGCAGTGCACAGGGGTCCTATCCTAATCAGCCCCAGCATTTT | CASSAQGSYPNQPQHF | TRBV12-3/TRBV12-4 | . | TRBJ1-5 | TRBD1
TGCGCCAGCAGCTTCGGGGTCAGGAGTGAGCAGTTCTTC | CASSFGVRSEQFF | TRBV5-1 | . | TRBJ2-1 | .
TGCAGTGCTAGAGCCCTAGCGGGGGGCTTGGCGAAGACCCAGTACTTC | CSARALAGGLAKTQYF | TRBV20-1 | many | TRBJ2-5 | TRBD2
TGCAGTGCTACCAAGCGGGGACGCACAGATACGCAGTATTTT | CSATKRGRTDTQYF | TRBV20-1 | many | TRBJ2-3 | TRBD2
TGCGCCAGCAGCTTCGGTGGGAAGAGCTCTGGAAACACCATATATTTT | CASSFGGKSSGNTIYF | TRBV5-1 | many | TRBJ1-3 | .
TGTGCCATCAGTGATTGGACTAGCGGGAGAGTCAGTTCTTACGAGCAGTACTTC | CAISDWTSGRVSSYEQYF | TRBV10-3 | many | TRBJ2-7 | TRBD2
TGCAGTGCTCTAGAAAAAGAGACCCAGTACTTC | CSALEKETQYF | TRBV20-1 | many | TRBJ2-5 | .
TGTGCCAGCAGCTTTATCTCCAGGGGAAGCTCCTACAATGAGCAGTTCTTC | CASSFISRGSSYNEQFF | TRBV5-5 | many | TRBJ2-1 | .
TGTGCCAGCAGCTTGTCCGCAGGGGTCTACAATGAGCAGTTCTTC | CASSLSAGVYNEQFF | TRBV5-6 | many | TRBJ2-1 | .
TGTGCCATCGGGCAGCCCCAGCATTTT | CAIGQPQHF | TRBV10-3 | many | TRBJ1-5 | .
TGTGCCAGCAGCCGGGGTACCGGGGCAGAGACCCAGTACTTC | CASSRGTGAETQYF | TRBV27 | many | TRBJ2-5 | .
TGTGCCAGCAGCGGTCAGGTAGCGGGAGGGCCATTGGCAGAGACCCAGTACTTC | CASSGQVAGGPLAETQYF | TRBV2 | many | TRBJ2-5 | TRBD2
TGTGCCAGCAGCAAACTGACAGTGAACACTGAAGCTTTCTTT | CASSKLTVNTEAFF | TRBV6-1 | many | TRBJ1-1 | .
TGTGCCACCAGCAGAACCGACAGGGGCTCCTACGAGCAGTACTTC | CATSRTDRGSYEQYF | TRBV15 | many | TRBJ2-7 | TRBD1
TGCAGTGCTAGACCTGACTACGGCTCCTACGAGCAGTACTTC | CSARPDYGSYEQYF | TRBV20-1 | many | TRBJ2-7 | .
TGCGCCAGCAGCCAGGGATCCGACGGAGCACGCCGGGTTGGCCCAACATACAATGAGCAGTTCTTC | CASSQGSDGARRVGPTYNEQFF | TRBV4-1 | many | TRBJ2-1 | .
TGTGCCAGCAGTTACGGTAGGGATCGGGATGAGCAGTTCTTC | CASSYGRDRDEQFF | TRBV6-5 | many | TRBJ2-1 | .
TGTGCCAGCAGTTTAGTGGAACCCTATGGCTACACCTTC | CASSLVEPYGYTF | TRBV28 | many | TRBJ1-2 | .
TGTGCCATCAGTGATTCAGGGCCGAAGAACACTGAAGCTTTCTTT | CAISDSGPKNTEAFF | TRBV10-3 | many | TRBJ1-1 | .
TGTGCCAGCAGCTCCCGACTAGGATACACGAGCACAGATACGCAGTATTTT | CASSSRLGYTSTDTQYF | TRBV5-5 | many | TRBJ2-3 | .
TGCAGTGCCCCGTCCCGGGATTTTGGGGGCTACACCTTC | CSAPSRDFGGYTF | TRBV20-1 | many | TRBJ1-2 | .
TGTGCCAGTAGCCCCCCCGGGTCGGGCAATCAGCCCCAGCATTTT | CASSPPGSGNQPQHF | TRBV19 | . | TRBJ1-5 | .
TGTGCCAGCAGTTACTCCGGACAGGGGCCTCTCTATGGCTACACCTTC | CASSYSGQGPLYGYTF | TRBV6-5 | many | TRBJ1-2 | TRBD1
TGCGCCAGCAGCTTACTAGCGGGGGGCTCCTACAATGAGCAGTTCTTC | CASSLLAGGSYNEQFF | TRBV5-1 | many | TRBJ2-1 | TRBD2
TGTGCCAGCAGTTATAACTTCTGGTCGGGGGAGGGGGCAGATACGCAGTATTTT | CASSYNFWSGEGADTQYF | TRBV12-3/TRBV12-4 | many | TRBJ2-3 | .
TGCAGCGTTCATCTCGGGACAGTTGGAAACACCATATATTTT | CSVHLGTVGNTIYF | TRBV29-1 | many | TRBJ1-3 | TRBD1
TGTGCCAGCAGGGAAGGGACACCCTACAATGAGCAGTTCTTC | CASREGTPYNEQFF | TRBV2 | many | TRBJ2-1 | .
TGTGCCAGCAGCGTCCAGGACACCCAAGAGACCCAGTACTTC | CASSVQDTQETQYF | TRBV9 | few | TRBJ2-5 | .
TGCAGTGCTAACAGGCAGGGGGCAACCAACGTCCTGACTTTC | CSANRQGATNVLTF | TRBV20-1 | . | TRBJ2-6 | TRBD1
TGCAGCGTTGAACAAGGACTAGCGGGGACCTACAATGAGCAGTTCTTC | CSVEQGLAGTYNEQFF | TRBV29-1 | many | TRBJ2-1 | TRBD2
TGCGCCAGCAGGGTTAGGTCCAACTATGGCTACACCTTC | CASRVRSNYGYTF | TRBV5-1 | . | TRBJ1-2 | .